The rows below give T cell receptor beta chains drawn from one sample of a study of shared clonotypes between healthy human individuals. Produced via immunoSEQ multiplex PCR; TCRdb's table is partial and in-frame only. The table shows around 1.9 million clones, with 93% occurring only once. Sequenced material: naive CD8+ T cells from PBMCs. The receptors derive from a man between 18 and 29 years old in good health. Some clones in this sample may be carry-over from other donors' samples. Both conserved end residues are part of each CDR3. A D gene is named only where the DNA matches it firmly. Rows give clone size only sometimes, using once, few, many, or a class for an expanded clone.

size	V	D	J	DNA	CDR3
.	TRBV7-9	TRBD2	TRBJ2-7	TGTGCCAGCAGCTTCGCGGGAGGGAGCTACGAGCAGTACTTC	CASSFAGGSYEQYF
.	TRBV5-1	.	TRBJ1-2	TGCGCCAGCAGCTTGGGTCCGGGCCAGGGATTGGATGGCTACACCTTC	CASSLGPGQGLDGYTF
.	TRBV27	TRBD1	TRBJ2-7	TGTGCCAGCAGTTTTCGACAGGGGGGGTATGAGCAGTACTTC	CASSFRQGGYEQYF
.	TRBV19	.	TRBJ1-1	TGTGCCAGTAGTATAGTTTGGGAGAACACTGAAGCTTTCTTT	CASSIVWENTEAFF
.	TRBV9	TRBD1	TRBJ1-1	TGTGCCAGCAGCGTTAACCACGGGACAGGGGAGGGGAACACTGAAGCTTTCTTT	CASSVNHGTGEGNTEAFF
.	TRBV30	.	TRBJ1-4	TGTGCCTGGAATAGTATGGGGGGCGATGAAAAACTGTTTTTT	CAWNSMGGDEKLFF
.	TRBV27	.	TRBJ2-4	TGTGCCAGCAGTTTATCGGCCGAAGGGAGAAACATTCAGTACTTC	CASSLSAEGRNIQYF
.	TRBV7-2	.	TRBJ2-3	TGTGCCAGCAGCTTAACAAACTACGAGACTGGGGATACGCAGTATTTT	CASSLTNYETGDTQYF
.	TRBV6-1	.	TRBJ1-2	TGTGCCAGCAGTGTAACGGGGGCGGGCTATGGCTACACCTTC	CASSVTGAGYGYTF
.	TRBV19	.	TRBJ1-5	TGTGCCAGTAGTCCCTACAAGGGGGATCAGCCCCAGCATTTT	CASSPYKGDQPQHF
.	TRBV5-1	.	TRBJ2-7	TGTGCCAGCAGCTCGGAACTCTACGAGCAGTACTTC	CASSSELYEQYF
.	TRBV14	.	TRBJ2-1	TGTGCCAGCAGCCAAGGGCCCTACTACAATGAGCAGTTCTTC	CASSQGPYYNEQFF
.	TRBV19	.	TRBJ2-3	TGTGCCAGTGCCCAGAGCCTCGCCACAGATACGCAGTATTTT	CASAQSLATDTQYF
.	TRBV2	.	TRBJ1-1	TGTGCCAGTCCGGGCAGGGAAAACCTGAACACTGAAGCTTTCTTT	CASPGRENLNTEAFF
.	TRBV5-1	TRBD2	TRBJ2-7	TGCGCCAGCAGCACCTACCGGACTAGCGGGAGCGACGAGCAGTACTTC	CASSTYRTSGSDEQYF
.	TRBV28	.	TRBJ2-7	TGTGCCAGCAGGCGTCCCGGGGACGAGCAGTACTTC	CASRRPGDEQYF
.	TRBV28	.	TRBJ2-7	TGTGCCAGCAGTGCCCCCTCGGTGGGCCCTTACTACGAGCAGTACTTC	CASSAPSVGPYYEQYF
.	TRBV28	TRBD1	TRBJ2-7	TGTGCCAGCAGTTTTTTGGGACAGGGTTACGAGCAGTACTTC	CASSFLGQGYEQYF
.	TRBV5-1	.	TRBJ1-6	TGCGCCAGCAGCCCCGGGCAGACTAATTCACCCCTCCACTTT	CASSPGQTNSPLHF
.	TRBV6-5	.	TRBJ1-2	TGTGCCAGCAGTTACCAGCCAGCCGACCGAAACTATGGCTACACCTTC	CASSYQPADRNYGYTF
once	TRBV7-3	TRBD2	TRBJ2-1	TGTGCCAGCAGCCCAGAGGGGACTAGGGGTCATGAGCAGTTCTTC	CASSPEGTRGHEQFF
.	TRBV30	.	TRBJ2-7	TGTGCCTGGAGGGGCGTTGTGGCCGGGGTGTACTTC	CAWRGVVAGVYF
.	TRBV4-3	TRBD1	TRBJ2-3	TGCGCCAGCAGCCAAGACAGGGGGCGCACAGATACGCAGTATTTT	CASSQDRGRTDTQYF
.	TRBV7-8	.	TRBJ2-7	TGTGCCAGCAGCTGGGGGTCCGGTAGTGGCTACGAGCAGTACTTC	CASSWGSGSGYEQYF
.	TRBV4-2	.	TRBJ2-7	TGTGCCAGCAGCCAAGGTATTTCCGTCTTCTACGAGCAGTACTTC	CASSQGISVFYEQYF
.	TRBV27	TRBD2	TRBJ2-1	TGTGCCAGCAGTCGGACTAGCGGGAATGAGCAGTTCTTC	CASSRTSGNEQFF
.	TRBV27	TRBD1	TRBJ1-1	TGTGCCAGCAGGGACAGGGGGACCACTGAAGCTTTCTTT	CASRDRGTTEAFF